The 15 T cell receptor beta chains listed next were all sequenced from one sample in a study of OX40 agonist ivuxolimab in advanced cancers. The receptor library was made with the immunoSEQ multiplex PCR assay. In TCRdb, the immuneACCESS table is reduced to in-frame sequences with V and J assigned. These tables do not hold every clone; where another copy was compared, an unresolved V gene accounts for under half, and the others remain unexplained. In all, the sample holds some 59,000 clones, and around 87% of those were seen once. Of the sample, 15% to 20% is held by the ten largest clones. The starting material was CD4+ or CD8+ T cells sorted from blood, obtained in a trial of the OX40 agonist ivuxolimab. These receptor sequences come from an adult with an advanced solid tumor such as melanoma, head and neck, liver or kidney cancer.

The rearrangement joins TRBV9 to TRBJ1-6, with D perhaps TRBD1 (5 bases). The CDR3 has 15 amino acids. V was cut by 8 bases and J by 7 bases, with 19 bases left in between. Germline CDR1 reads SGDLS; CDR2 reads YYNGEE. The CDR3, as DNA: TGTGCCAGTCGGAGGCAGGGAGTAGGAAATTCACCCCTCCACTTT. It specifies CASRRQGVGNSPLHF. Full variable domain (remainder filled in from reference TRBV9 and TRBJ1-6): DSGVTQTPKHLITATGQRVTLRCSPRSGDLSVYWYQQSLDQGLQFLIQYYNGEERAKGNILERFSAQQFPDLHSELNLSSLELGDSALYFCASRRQGVGNSPLHFGNGTRLTVT.

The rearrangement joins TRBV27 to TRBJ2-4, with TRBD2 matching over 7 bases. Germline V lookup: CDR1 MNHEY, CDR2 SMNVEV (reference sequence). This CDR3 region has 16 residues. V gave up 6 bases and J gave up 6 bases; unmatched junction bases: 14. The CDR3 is CASSPTSRRTGNIQYF. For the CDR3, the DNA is TGTGCCAGCAGCCCGACTAGCCGCCGAACGGGAAACATTCAGTACTTC.

The CDR3 sequence is CASSQDWGYVGSNQPQHF. CDR3 nucleotides: TGCGCCAGCAGCCAAGATTGGGGTTATGTGGGATCAAATCAGCCCCAGCATTTT. The chain links TRBV4-1 to TRBJ1-5; no reliable D call. V lost 0 bases, J lost 4 bases, and 19 bases lay in between. The germline V gene encodes CDR1 MGHRA and CDR2 YSYEKL. The CDR3 is 18 amino acids.

In nucleotides, the CDR3 is TGTGCCACCAGCGGATACTCAGGGGTGGGACAGCCCCAGCATTTT. The encoded protein is CATSGYSGVGQPQHF. The V and J genes are TRBV15 and TRBJ1-5, with D possibly being TRBD1 (6 bases). Trimming removed 5 bases from V and 7 bases from J, with 18 bases in between. Germline values: CDR1 LNHNV, CDR2 YYDKDF (reference sequence). The CDR3 runs to 15 residues.

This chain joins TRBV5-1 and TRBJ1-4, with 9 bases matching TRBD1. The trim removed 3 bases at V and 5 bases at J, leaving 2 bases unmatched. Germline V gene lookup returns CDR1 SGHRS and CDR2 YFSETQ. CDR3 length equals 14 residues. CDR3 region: CASSWTGANEKLFF. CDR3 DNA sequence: TGCGCCAGCAGCTGGACAGGGGCGAATGAAAAACTGTTTTTT.

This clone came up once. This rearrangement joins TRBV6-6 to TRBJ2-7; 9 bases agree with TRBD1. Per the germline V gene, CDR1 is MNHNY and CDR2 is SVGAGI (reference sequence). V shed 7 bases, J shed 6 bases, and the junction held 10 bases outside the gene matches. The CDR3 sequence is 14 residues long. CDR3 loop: CASTAGTGHREQYF. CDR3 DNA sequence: TGTGCCAGCACCGCCGGGACAGGGCATCGCGAGCAGTACTTC.

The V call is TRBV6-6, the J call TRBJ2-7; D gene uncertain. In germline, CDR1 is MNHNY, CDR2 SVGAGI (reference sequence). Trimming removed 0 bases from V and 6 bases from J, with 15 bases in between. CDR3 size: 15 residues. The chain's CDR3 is CASSYSVEPRSEQYF. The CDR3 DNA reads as TGTGCCAGCAGTTACTCAGTCGAACCTCGAAGCGAGCAGTACTTC.

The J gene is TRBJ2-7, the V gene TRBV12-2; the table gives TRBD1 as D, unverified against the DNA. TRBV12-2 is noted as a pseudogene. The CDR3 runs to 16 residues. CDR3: CASRFPPGDSCYEQYF. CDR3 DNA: TGTGCAAGTCGCTTTCCCCCGGGGGACAGCTGCTACGAGCAGTACTTC.

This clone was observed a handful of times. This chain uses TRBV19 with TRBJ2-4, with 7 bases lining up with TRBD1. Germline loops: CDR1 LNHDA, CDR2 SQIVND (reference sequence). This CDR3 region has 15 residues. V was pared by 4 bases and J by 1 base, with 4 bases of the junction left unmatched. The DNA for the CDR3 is TGTGCCAGTAGTAAAAGGGGGCGCGCCAAAAACATTCAGTACTTC. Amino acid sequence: CASSKRGRAKNIQYF.

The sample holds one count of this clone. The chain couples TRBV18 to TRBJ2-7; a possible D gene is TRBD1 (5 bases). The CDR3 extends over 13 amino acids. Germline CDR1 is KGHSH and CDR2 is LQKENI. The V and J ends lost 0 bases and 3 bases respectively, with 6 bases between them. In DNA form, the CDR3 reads TGTGCCAGCTCACCACCGACAGTCTACGAGCAGTACTTC. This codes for CASSPPTVYEQYF.

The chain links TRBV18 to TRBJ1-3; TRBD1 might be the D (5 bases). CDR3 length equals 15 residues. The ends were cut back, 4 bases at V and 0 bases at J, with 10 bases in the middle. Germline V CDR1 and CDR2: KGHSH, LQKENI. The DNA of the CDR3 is TGTGCCAGCTCACGGGGCCCCTACTCTGGAAACACCATATATTTT. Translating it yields CASSRGPYSGNTIYF.

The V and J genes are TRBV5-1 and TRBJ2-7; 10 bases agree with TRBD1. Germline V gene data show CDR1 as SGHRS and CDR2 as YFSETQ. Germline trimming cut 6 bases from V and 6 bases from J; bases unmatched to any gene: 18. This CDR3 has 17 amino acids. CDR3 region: CASTDRGPTGTGVEQYF. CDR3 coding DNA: TGCGCCAGCACTGATCGGGGCCCCACCGGGACAGGGGTCGAGCAGTACTTC.

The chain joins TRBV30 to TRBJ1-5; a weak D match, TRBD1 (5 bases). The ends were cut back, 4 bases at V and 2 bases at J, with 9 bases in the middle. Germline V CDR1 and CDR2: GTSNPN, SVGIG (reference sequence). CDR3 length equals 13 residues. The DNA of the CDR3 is TGTGCCTGGAACTCGGGGGGCAATCAGCCCCAGCATTTT. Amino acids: CAWNSGGNQPQHF.

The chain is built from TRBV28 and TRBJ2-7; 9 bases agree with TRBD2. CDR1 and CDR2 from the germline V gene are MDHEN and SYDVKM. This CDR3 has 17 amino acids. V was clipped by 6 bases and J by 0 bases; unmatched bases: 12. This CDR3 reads CASSLLRGGYSSYEQYF. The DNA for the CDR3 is TGTGCCAGCAGCCTCCTGCGGGGGGGATACAGCTCCTACGAGCAGTACTTC.

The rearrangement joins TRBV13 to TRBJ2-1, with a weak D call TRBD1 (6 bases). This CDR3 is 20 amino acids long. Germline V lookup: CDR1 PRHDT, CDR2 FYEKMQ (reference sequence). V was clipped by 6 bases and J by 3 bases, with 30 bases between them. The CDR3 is CASRTRQASSRAVNYNEQFF. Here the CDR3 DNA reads TGTGCCAGCAGAACCCGACAGGCGTCCAGTAGAGCGGTTAACTACAATGAGCAGTTCTTC.